Listed here are 18 T cell receptor beta chains from one sample, sequenced in a study of cytomegalovirus exposure and HLA in healthy donors. TCRdb's table, derived via immunoSEQ multiplex PCR, lists solely in-frame clones and lacks some. Of about 72,000 clones in the sample, 90% to 95% were seen once. Sequencing was performed on PBMCs. The receptors come from a woman younger than 35 in good health and CMV-seronegative.

The CDR3 reads CATSRDRGTEAFF. The CDR3 region has the DNA TGTGCCACCAGCAGGGACAGGGGTACTGAAGCTTTCTTT. This chain joins TRBV15 and TRBJ1-1; 9 bases map to TRBD1. The CDR3 runs 13 residues. Per the germline V gene, CDR1 is LNHNV and CDR2 is YYDKDF (reference sequence). V shed 3 bases, J shed 5 bases, and the junction held 1 base outside the gene matches.

The chain joins TRBV28 to TRBJ1-1; no firm D call. This CDR3 is 11 amino acids long. Germline V gives CDR1 MDHEN, CDR2 SYDVKM. Trimming removed 7 bases at V and 0 bases at J, with 3 bases between. This CDR3 is CASTLNTEAFF. The DNA for the CDR3 is TGTGCCAGCACTCTGAACACTGAAGCTTTCTTT.

The chain joins TRBV5-4 to TRBJ1-1, with D perhaps matching TRBD1 (5 bases). Germline V gene lookup returns CDR1 SGHNT and CDR2 YYREEE (reference sequence). Trimming removed 0 bases at V and 7 bases at J, with 10 bases between. The CDR3 is 13 amino acids. CDR3 nucleotide sequence: TGTGCCAGCAGCTTGGCCGGGGGGAGTGAAGCTTTCTTT. Protein sequence: CASSLAGGSEAFF.

The V and J genes are TRBV11-3 and TRBJ2-3, with D perhaps TRBD2 (5 bases). This CDR3 comprises 16 residues. V lost 1 base to trimming and J lost 0 bases, with 11 bases between them. Looked up from germline, CDR1 is SGHNT and CDR2 is YENEEA. CDR3 in DNA: TGTGCCAGCAGCTTAGGCGGGTTTTCTAGCACAGATACGCAGTATTTT. As protein: CASSLGGFSSTDTQYF.

The genes are TRBV6-6 and TRBJ1-5; no clear D gene. Germline V gives CDR1 MNHNY, CDR2 SVGAGI (reference sequence). V was clipped by 0 bases and J by 1 base, with 4 bases between them. This CDR3 spans 14 amino acids. Written as DNA, the CDR3 is TGTGCCAGCAGTTACTCGGGCAGCAATCAGCCCCAGCATTTT. Its translation: CASSYSGSNQPQHF.

The chain carries TRBV28 and TRBJ2-7; a weak D match, TRBD1 (5 bases). Germline V gives CDR1 MDHEN, CDR2 SYDVKM. V lost 6 bases and J lost 0, with 15 bases in between. The CDR3 runs 15 residues. The CDR3 coding sequence is TGTGCCAGCAGGCGACAGTACTTGAGCTCCTACGAGCAGTACTTC. This encodes CASRRQYLSSYEQYF.

J is TRBJ2-7 and V is TRBV18, with unresolved D. This CDR3 spans 12 amino acids. Per the germline V gene, CDR1 is KGHSH and CDR2 is LQKENI. V lost 3 bases and J lost 1, with 4 bases in between. The CDR3 here is CASSPASYEQYF. CDR3 sequence (DNA): TGTGCCAGCTCACCGGCATCCTACGAGCAGTACTTC.

This clone is a singleton in its sample. The junction differs from germline at one of its ends, possibly a read error. This specimen includes other DNA sequences encoding the same CDR3. This chain uses TRBV6-4 with TRBJ1-6, with 7 bases aligning to TRBD1. This CDR3 region has 15 residues. CDR1 is MRHNA and CDR2 is SNTAGT in the germline V gene. The CDR3 nucleotides are TGTGCCAGCAGGACGGGGACAGATAATAATTCACCCCTCCATTTT. Amino acid sequence: CASRTGTDNNSPLHF.

V usage is TRBV28 and J usage is TRBJ1-5; D is possibly TRBD1 (5 bases). In germline, CDR1 is MDHEN, CDR2 SYDVKM. V was shortened by 6 bases and J by 7 bases, with 16 bases between the two germline ends. This CDR3 has 14 amino acids. The CDR3 loop reads CASRVTGGRQPQHF. The CDR3 DNA follows: TGTGCCAGCAGGGTAACAGGAGGGCGGCAGCCCCAGCATTTT.

The chain employs TRBV6-1 and TRBJ1-5; 8 bases agree with TRBD1. The CDR3 loop spans 15 amino acids. J gave up 7 bases and V 6 bases, and 11 bases lay outside the gene matches. The V gene's germline CDR1 is MNHNS and CDR2 SASEGT. The CDR3 DNA reads TGTGCCAGCAGGTTCTTGAGGACAGGGATACAGCCCCAGCATTTT. Amino acid sequence: CASRFLRTGIQPQHF.

The V gene is TRBV30, the J gene TRBJ1-4; D gene ambiguous. V dropped 3 bases and J dropped 7 bases, with 15 bases sitting between them. CDR1 is GTSNPN, CDR2 SVGIG, per germline (reference sequence). CDR3 length: 14 amino acids. The CDR3 DNA reads TGTGCCTGGAGCCCCGGAGGGCCCACTGAAAAACTGTTTTTT. This codes for CAWSPGGPTEKLFF.

V usage is TRBV6-5 and J usage is TRBJ2-7, with D possibly being TRBD1 (6 bases). The V end lost 6 bases, the J end lost 5 bases, and 14 bases lay between the germline ends. The CDR3 has 13 residues. Looked up from germline, CDR1 is MNHEY and CDR2 is SVGAGI. This CDR3 is CASSHQGTDEQYF. The CDR3 nucleotides read TGTGCCAGCAGCCACCAGGGGACGGACGAGCAGTACTTC.

The CDR3 reads CASSPRGGDTIYF. The CDR3 DNA is TGCGCCAGCAGCCCCCGGGGGGGAGACACCATATATTTT. This chain uses TRBV4-3 with TRBJ1-3; tentatively, D is TRBD1 (5 bases). Trimming stripped 4 bases from V and 8 bases from J, with 12 bases between. CDR1 and CDR2 (germline): LGHNA, YSLEER. This CDR3 has 13 amino acids.

The chain carries TRBV25-1 and TRBJ1-5, with D tentatively TRBD1 (5 bases). V was clipped by 3 bases and J by 4 bases, with 7 bases between them. Germline CDR1 is MGHDK and CDR2 is SYGVNS. The CDR3 length is 13 residues. In nucleotides, the CDR3 is TGTGCCAGCAGTGATCGACAGAATCAGCCCCAGCATTTT. Translation: CASSDRQNQPQHF.

The genes are TRBV7-3 and TRBJ2-7, with a tentative D call TRBD1 (5 bases). Germline values: CDR1 SGHTA, CDR2 FQGTGA. The CDR3 has 13 residues. V was clipped by 5 bases and J by 5 bases, with 13 bases between them. CDR3 sequence reads: CASSGQGSNEQYF. DNA for the CDR3: TGTGCCAGCAGCGGTCAGGGTTCAAACGAGCAGTACTTC.

The chain employs TRBV18 and TRBJ1-1, with D unclear. V gave up 1 base and J gave up 5 bases, with 14 bases separating them. This CDR3 contains 15 residues. The germline V gene has CDR1 KGHSH and CDR2 LQKENI. CDR3 protein: CASSPQSREWTEAFF. CDR3 in DNA: TGTGCCAGCTCACCACAGAGTAGGGAGTGGACTGAAGCTTTCTTT.

This chain uses TRBV10-3 with TRBJ2-7; 10 bases are shared with TRBD2. The CDR3 totals 14 residues. Germline loops: CDR1 ENHRY, CDR2 SYGVKD. Unmatched junction bases numbered 8, after V lost 8 bases and J lost 4 bases. The DNA for the CDR3 is TGTGCCATCCGAAAAAGCGGGGGGGTGTACGAGCAGTACTTC. Encoded protein: CAIRKSGGVYEQYF.

The V call is TRBV9, the J call TRBJ1-2, with D possibly TRBD1 on 5 matching bases. The V and J ends lost 3 bases and 4 bases respectively, with 16 bases between them. The CDR3 has 15 amino acids. The germline gives CDR1 SGDLS, CDR2 YYNGEE. The CDR3 here is CASSAAQTAPYGYTF. CDR3 bases: TGTGCCAGCAGCGCGGCACAGACAGCTCCCTATGGCTACACCTTC.